The rows below give T cell receptor beta chains drawn from one sample of a study of control samples from healthy donors and cancer patients. TCRdb keeps only in-frame clones here, not all; method: immunoSEQ multiplex PCR. The sample has around 99,000 clones, around 89% seen once. The sequenced sample consisted of blood. These receptors were taken from a woman aged 45-65 years in good health. The CDR3 runs from the conserved cysteine through the conserved F or W. A D gene is named only where the DNA matches it firmly. For some rows the clone size is stated as once, few or many, or as a class when expanded; others skip it.

D gene: -; J gene: TRBJ1-5; clone size: -; V gene: TRBV3-1/TRBV3-2; CDR3 protein: CASSLGRYSNQPQHF; CDR3 DNA: TGTGCCAGCAGCCTAGGACGGTATAGCAATCAGCCCCAGCATTTT
D gene: -; J gene: TRBJ1-3; clone size: -; V gene: TRBV2; CDR3 protein: CASSEDPGYHSGNTIYF; CDR3 DNA: TGTGCCAGCAGTGAAGATCCGGGTTACCACTCTGGAAACACCATATATTTT
D gene: -; J gene: TRBJ1-6; clone size: -; V gene: TRBV25-1; CDR3 protein: CASSLTLEGWAPLHF; CDR3 DNA: TGTGCCAGCAGTCTAACCCTGGAGGGATGGGCACCCCTCCACTTT
D gene: -; J gene: TRBJ2-1; clone size: -; V gene: TRBV27; CDR3 protein: CASSLNALSSYNEQFF; CDR3 DNA: TGTGCCAGCAGTTTAAACGCATTAAGCTCCTACAATGAGCAGTTCTTC
D gene: TRBD2; J gene: TRBJ2-5; clone size: -; V gene: TRBV7-7; CDR3 protein: CASSRNSGGGQETQYF; CDR3 DNA: TGTGCCAGCAGCCGGAATAGCGGGGGGGGCCAAGAGACCCAGTACTTC
D gene: -; J gene: TRBJ2-3; clone size: -; V gene: TRBV6-1; CDR3 protein: CASSERGPFSSTDTQYF; CDR3 DNA: TGTGCCAGCAGTGAACGAGGGCCATTCTCTAGCACAGATACGCAGTATTTT
D gene: -; J gene: TRBJ1-1; clone size: -; V gene: TRBV5-4; CDR3 protein: CASSPTGGSPEAFF; CDR3 DNA: TGTGCCAGCAGCCCGACAGGCGGGAGTCCTGAAGCTTTCTTT
D gene: -; J gene: TRBJ2-1; clone size: -; V gene: TRBV18; CDR3 protein: CASSPGGYNEQFF; CDR3 DNA: TGTGCCAGCTCACCTGGCGGTTATAATGAGCAGTTCTTC
D gene: TRBD2; J gene: TRBJ2-1; clone size: few; V gene: TRBV7-6; CDR3 protein: CASSPDVTSGTNNEQFF; CDR3 DNA: TGTGCCAGCAGTCCTGACGTAACTAGCGGGACGAACAATGAGCAGTTCTTC
D gene: -; J gene: TRBJ2-7; clone size: -; V gene: TRBV18; CDR3 protein: CASSLWSSGARSYYEQYF; CDR3 DNA: TGTGCCAGCTCACTCTGGTCATCGGGGGCCCGCTCTTATTACGAGCAGTACTTC
D gene: -; J gene: TRBJ2-4; clone size: -; V gene: TRBV3-1/TRBV3-2; CDR3 protein: CASSPRLAKNIQYF; CDR3 DNA: TGTGCCAGCAGCCCAAGATTGGCCAAAAACATTCAGTACTTC
D gene: TRBD2; J gene: TRBJ2-1; clone size: -; V gene: TRBV6-4; CDR3 protein: CASSDSIGAGPREQFF; CDR3 DNA: TGTGCCAGCAGTGACTCGATAGGAGCGGGGCCCCGAGAGCAGTTCTTC
D gene: -; J gene: TRBJ2-6; clone size: -; V gene: TRBV7-3; CDR3 protein: CASSRTGTSGANVLTF; CDR3 DNA: TGTGCCAGCAGCCGCACCGGGACCTCTGGGGCCAACGTCCTGACTTTC
D gene: -; J gene: TRBJ2-7; clone size: -; V gene: TRBV7-3; CDR3 protein: CASTNAAVAGEQYF; CDR3 DNA: TGTGCCAGCACCAACGCGGCAGTGGCGGGGGAGCAGTACTTC
D gene: TRBD2; J gene: TRBJ2-1; clone size: -; V gene: TRBV6-2/TRBV6-3; CDR3 protein: CASSSRTGGAFSYNEQFF; CDR3 DNA: TGTGCCAGCAGTTCCCGCACCGGGGGGGCCTTTTCCTACAATGAGCAGTTCTTC
D gene: -; J gene: TRBJ2-3; clone size: -; V gene: TRBV7-2; CDR3 protein: CASSLDRTDSTDTQYF; CDR3 DNA: TGTGCCAGCAGCTTAGATAGGACAGATAGCACAGATACGCAGTATTTT
D gene: -; J gene: TRBJ1-6; clone size: -; V gene: TRBV5-4; CDR3 protein: CASSPTPNSPLHF; CDR3 DNA: TGTGCCAGCAGTCCCACTCCCAACTCACCCCTCCACTTT
D gene: TRBD2; J gene: TRBJ2-7; clone size: -; V gene: TRBV7-2; CDR3 protein: CASSLARGLVITLNF; CDR3 DNA: TGTGCCAGCAGCTTAGCACGGGGACTAGTTATAACGCTGAACTTC
D gene: -; J gene: TRBJ2-2; clone size: -; V gene: TRBV4-2; CDR3 protein: CASSQAGRGVLGELFF; CDR3 DNA: TGTGCCAGCAGCCAAGCAGGCAGGGGGGTCCTCGGGGAGCTGTTTTTT
D gene: -; J gene: TRBJ1-5; clone size: -; V gene: TRBV5-1; CDR3 protein: CASSLVGDSNQPQHF; CDR3 DNA: TGCGCCAGCAGCTTGGTTGGGGATAGCAATCAGCCCCAGCATTTT
D gene: -; J gene: TRBJ2-1; clone size: -; V gene: TRBV4-2; CDR3 protein: CASSQGTRGDEQFF; CDR3 DNA: TGTGCCAGCAGCCAAGGGACGAGGGGAGACGAGCAGTTCTTC
D gene: TRBD1; J gene: TRBJ2-3; clone size: -; V gene: TRBV29-1; CDR3 protein: CSVGGGTGGPTDTQYF; CDR3 DNA: TGCAGCGTCGGCGGAGGGACAGGTGGCCCCACAGATACGCAGTATTTT
D gene: -; J gene: TRBJ1-1; clone size: -; V gene: TRBV12-3/TRBV12-4; CDR3 protein: CASSSLAEAFF; CDR3 DNA: TGTGCCAGCAGTTCACTGGCTGAAGCTTTCTTT
D gene: -; J gene: TRBJ1-2; clone size: -; V gene: TRBV6-5; CDR3 protein: CASSYSTGGYTF; CDR3 DNA: TGTGCCAGCAGTTACTCGACGGGGGGCTACACCTTC
D gene: -; J gene: TRBJ2-3; clone size: -; V gene: TRBV7-8; CDR3 protein: CASSLSSVTDTQYF; CDR3 DNA: TGTGCCAGCAGCTTATCCTCCGTAACAGATACGCAGTATTTT
D gene: -; J gene: TRBJ1-4; clone size: -; V gene: TRBV3-1/TRBV3-2; CDR3 protein: CASSQVGATNEKLFF; CDR3 DNA: TGTGCCAGCAGCCAAGTCGGGGCAACTAATGAAAAACTGTTTTTT
D gene: TRBD1; J gene: TRBJ1-1; clone size: -; V gene: TRBV6-1; CDR3 protein: CASSAMPRTGKGTEAFF; CDR3 DNA: TGTGCCAGCAGTGCCATGCCCAGGACAGGTAAGGGAACTGAAGCTTTCTTT
D gene: -; J gene: TRBJ2-7; clone size: -; V gene: TRBV19; CDR3 protein: CASTPGLRPSYEQYF; CDR3 DNA: TGTGCCAGTACTCCGGGACTTAGGCCGTCCTACGAGCAGTACTTC
D gene: -; J gene: TRBJ1-3; clone size: -; V gene: TRBV5-1; CDR3 protein: CASSLRSPGDTIYF; CDR3 DNA: TGCGCCAGCAGCTTGCGCAGTCCGGGAGACACCATATATTTT
D gene: -; J gene: TRBJ1-2; clone size: -; V gene: TRBV6-5; CDR3 protein: CASSRGDGGYTF; CDR3 DNA: TGTGCCAGCAGTCGGGGGGATGGGGGCTACACCTTC
D gene: TRBD2; J gene: TRBJ2-5; clone size: -; V gene: TRBV2; CDR3 protein: CASSPGGTQETQYF; CDR3 DNA: TGTGCCAGCAGCCCCGGGGGGACCCAAGAGACCCAGTACTTC
D gene: -; J gene: TRBJ1-1; clone size: -; V gene: TRBV30; CDR3 protein: CAWNVGVGEAFF; CDR3 DNA: TGTGCCTGGAACGTCGGGGTTGGGGAAGCTTTCTTT
D gene: -; J gene: TRBJ1-1; clone size: once; V gene: TRBV29-1; CDR3 protein: CSVPQGIDTEAFF; CDR3 DNA: TGCAGCGTTCCTCAGGGGATAGACACTGAAGCTTTCTTT
D gene: TRBD1; J gene: TRBJ1-4; clone size: -; V gene: TRBV5-4; CDR3 protein: CASSLRRQGANEKLFF; CDR3 DNA: TGTGCCAGCAGCTTGCGTCGACAGGGGGCTAATGAAAAACTGTTTTTT
D gene: -; J gene: TRBJ1-1; clone size: few; V gene: TRBV6-1; CDR3 protein: CASSETVNTEAFF; CDR3 DNA: TGTGCCAGCAGTGAGACGGTGAACACTGAAGCTTTCTTT
D gene: TRBD2; J gene: TRBJ2-5; clone size: -; V gene: TRBV28; CDR3 protein: CASSLIASGGQETQYF; CDR3 DNA: TGTGCCAGCAGTCTGATAGCTTCGGGGGGCCAAGAGACCCAGTACTTC
D gene: -; J gene: TRBJ2-2; clone size: -; V gene: TRBV12-2; CDR3 protein: CASRLKGDCGELFF; CDR3 DNA: TGTGCAAGTCGCTTAAAAGGGGATTGCGGGGAGCTGTTTTTT
D gene: -; J gene: TRBJ2-1; clone size: -; V gene: TRBV12-5; CDR3 protein: CASGSESYNEQFF; CDR3 DNA: TGTGCTAGTGGTTCCGAATCTTACAATGAGCAGTTCTTC
D gene: -; J gene: TRBJ1-4; clone size: -; V gene: TRBV7-7; CDR3 protein: CASSPEDSYLSEKLFF; CDR3 DNA: TGTGCCAGCAGCCCTGAGGACAGCTACCTTAGTGAAAAACTGTTTTTT
D gene: TRBD1; J gene: TRBJ2-3; clone size: -; V gene: TRBV24-1; CDR3 protein: CATGGQGSADTQYF; CDR3 DNA: TGTGCCACCGGGGGACAGGGATCGGCAGATACGCAGTATTTT
D gene: -; J gene: TRBJ1-6; clone size: -; V gene: TRBV11-2; CDR3 protein: CASSGRQVINSPLHF; CDR3 DNA: TGTGCCAGCAGCGGCCGACAGGTGATCAATTCACCCCTCCACTTT
D gene: -; J gene: TRBJ1-1; clone size: -; V gene: TRBV11-2; CDR3 protein: CASSQQKNTEAFF; CDR3 DNA: TGTGCCAGCAGTCAACAGAAGAACACTGAAGCTTTCTTT
D gene: TRBD1; J gene: TRBJ1-1; clone size: few; V gene: TRBV18; CDR3 protein: CASSVDRGVAEAFF; CDR3 DNA: TGTGCCAGCTCAGTCGACAGGGGTGTAGCTGAAGCTTTCTTT
D gene: -; J gene: TRBJ2-3; clone size: once; V gene: TRBV7-2; CDR3 protein: CASSLDRRSDTQYF; CDR3 DNA: TGTGCCAGCAGCTTGGACAGACGGTCTGATACGCAGTATTTT
D gene: -; J gene: TRBJ1-1; clone size: -; V gene: TRBV7-2; CDR3 protein: CASSLGGGRGPEAFF; CDR3 DNA: TGTGCCAGCAGCTTAGGCGGGGGCAGGGGACCTGAAGCTTTCTTT
D gene: -; J gene: TRBJ1-6; clone size: -; V gene: TRBV6-5; CDR3 protein: CASSYSIGRESPLHF; CDR3 DNA: TGTGCCAGCAGTTACTCGATAGGGAGGGAATCACCCCTCCACTTT
D gene: TRBD1; J gene: TRBJ1-2; clone size: once; V gene: TRBV19; CDR3 protein: CASSARTGSRYGYTF; CDR3 DNA: TGTGCCAGTAGTGCACGGACAGGGAGTCGCTATGGCTACACCTTC
D gene: -; J gene: TRBJ2-5; clone size: -; V gene: TRBV7-2; CDR3 protein: CASSAPGRRAETQYF; CDR3 DNA: TGTGCCAGCAGCGCCCCGGGGAGAAGGGCGGAGACCCAGTACTTC
D gene: TRBD1; J gene: TRBJ1-5; clone size: few; V gene: TRBV2; CDR3 protein: CASQRRTGVNQPQHF; CDR3 DNA: TGTGCCAGCCAGCGCCGGACAGGGGTCAATCAGCCCCAGCATTTT
D gene: -; J gene: TRBJ1-2; clone size: -; V gene: TRBV5-5; CDR3 protein: CASSLVVASNYGYTF; CDR3 DNA: TGTGCCAGCAGCTTGGTGGTAGCTTCTAACTATGGCTACACCTTC
D gene: -; J gene: TRBJ1-5; clone size: -; V gene: TRBV5-6; CDR3 protein: CASSLSVQGWDSNQPQHF; CDR3 DNA: TGTGCCAGCAGCTTGTCAGTCCAGGGGTGGGATAGCAATCAGCCCCAGCATTTT
D gene: TRBD1; J gene: TRBJ1-5; clone size: few; V gene: TRBV7-8; CDR3 protein: CASSFTGGRQPQHF; CDR3 DNA: TGTGCCAGCAGCTTTACAGGGGGCCGTCAGCCCCAGCATTTT
D gene: -; J gene: TRBJ2-1; clone size: once; V gene: TRBV7-3; CDR3 protein: CASSFGNEQFF; CDR3 DNA: TGTGCCAGCAGCTTTGGTAATGAGCAGTTCTTC
D gene: -; J gene: TRBJ1-4; clone size: -; V gene: TRBV5-1; CDR3 protein: CASSVGDLNEKLFF; CDR3 DNA: TGCGCCAGCAGCGTGGGGGACCTCAATGAAAAACTGTTTTTT
D gene: TRBD1; J gene: TRBJ2-1; clone size: -; V gene: TRBV7-8; CDR3 protein: CASSRLTGDNEQFF; CDR3 DNA: TGTGCCAGCAGCCGCTTGACAGGGGACAATGAGCAGTTCTTC
D gene: -; J gene: TRBJ2-5; clone size: -; V gene: TRBV3-1/TRBV3-2; CDR3 protein: CASSHAHQETQYF; CDR3 DNA: TGTGCCAGCAGCCACGCCCATCAAGAGACCCAGTACTTC